The table lists the clone carrying this TCR beta chain with a few counts. Its antigen is still unknown. The primer mix had 60 Vbeta and 13 Jbeta primers. Generated by immunoSEQ multiplex PCR, the TCRdb table keeps only in-frame clones and is missing some. This sample yields around 38,000 clones, of which roughly 67% are seen a single time; roughly 18% belongs to the top ten. This record comes from a study of cytomegalovirus exposure and HLA in healthy donors. Study details: T cells numbering about 200 million yielded approximately 120 million unique TCR beta sequences in an earlier analysis.

The germline V gene has CDR1 SQVTM and CDR2 ANQGSEA. V dropped 5 bases and J dropped 0; count of bases not matched to a gene: 6. This CDR3 has 14 residues. Study-wide results and limits: TCR beta V- and J-gene trimming, according to a later analysis, was linked to a missense DCLRE1C variant. Most of the CMV-associated TCR beta chains (in a later analysis) appeared to be HLA-restricted.

The sample was PBMCs. The origin of this receptor is a man aged 50 or older in good health and CMV-seropositive. V and J are TRBV29-1 and TRBJ2-5; 7 bases map to TRBD1. The CDR3 loop is CSVPSRGYQETQYF. CDR3 in DNA: TGCAGCGTTCCGTCCAGGGGGTACCAAGAGACCCAGTACTTC.